This TCR beta chain came from a study of shared clonotypes between healthy human individuals. The data were produced by immunoSEQ multiplex PCR, yet TCRdb's version contains in-frame clones alone and is incomplete. The data show about 700,000 clones, about 90% seen once. In regard to this clone: This sample includes further DNA sequences coding for the same CDR3.

It was CD45RO-negative cells, positively selected for CCR7, that made up naive CD8 cells, with terminally differentiated effector memory CD45RA+ cells excluded. The V end was cut by 2 bases, the J end by 7 bases, with 6 bases between. The CDR3 totals 12 residues. Germline V CDR1 and CDR2: MNHEY, SMNVEV (reference sequence). The gene calls are TRBV27 and TRBJ2-1, with a possible D match to TRBD1 (6 bases). Sequenced input: naive CD8+ T cells sorted from blood. The sequence came from a man between 25 and 39 years old in good health. CDR3 nucleotides: TGTGCCAGCAGTTTACAGGGGAATGAGCAGTTCTTC. Amino acid sequence: CASSLQGNEQFF.